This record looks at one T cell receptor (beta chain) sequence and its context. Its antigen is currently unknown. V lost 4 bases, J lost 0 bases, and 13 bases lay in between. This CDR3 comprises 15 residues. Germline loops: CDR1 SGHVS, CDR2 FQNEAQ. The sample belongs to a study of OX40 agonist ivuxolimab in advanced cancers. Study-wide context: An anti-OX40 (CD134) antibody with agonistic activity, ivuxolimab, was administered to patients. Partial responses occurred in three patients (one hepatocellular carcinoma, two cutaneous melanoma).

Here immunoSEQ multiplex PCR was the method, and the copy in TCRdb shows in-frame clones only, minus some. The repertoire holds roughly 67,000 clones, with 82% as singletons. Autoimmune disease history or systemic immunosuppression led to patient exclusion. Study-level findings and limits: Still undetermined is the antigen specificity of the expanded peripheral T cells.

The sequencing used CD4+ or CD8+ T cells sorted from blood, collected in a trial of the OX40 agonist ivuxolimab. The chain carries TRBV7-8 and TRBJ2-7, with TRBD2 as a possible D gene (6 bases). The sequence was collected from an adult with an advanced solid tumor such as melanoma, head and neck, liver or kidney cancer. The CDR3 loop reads CASSSWDSSSYEQYV. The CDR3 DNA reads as TGTGCCAGCAGCTCTTGGGACTCTAGCTCCTACGAGCAGTACGTC.